Given below is one T cell receptor (beta chain) in context. The data are from a study of blood T cell repertoires in COVID-19. For the study at large: Sources were T cells, B-cell-depleted T cells, or PBMCs; the material itself was cDNA or gDNA.

As originally analysed: The assay estimated nucleated cells by amplifying reference gene primers. Produced via immunoSEQ multiplex PCR; TCRdb's table is partial and in-frame only. From that table come the V and J calls and clone size; the DNA was used to work out D and trimming. The sample consists of roughly 44,000 clones, about 90% of them appearing once. V lost 5 bases and J lost 2; bases outside the gene matches: 7. Germline CDR1 SGHDN, CDR2 FVKESK. CDR3 length: 16 residues. This clonotype was obtained from a man older than 75 with acute or convalescent COVID-19. The specimen sequenced was peripheral blood. The V call is TRBV14, the J call TRBJ2-5, with 11 bases identical to TRBD1. The CDR3 loop is CASSFGQGARQETQYF. In DNA, the CDR3 is TGTGCCAGCAGCTTCGGACAGGGGGCGCGTCAAGAGACCCAGTACTTC.